Each of the 18 T cell receptor beta chains below was sequenced from the same sample in a study of T cell repertoires in cytomegalovirus infection. The antigens for these receptors are not known. MiXCR was run by TCRdb on the reads, yielding one entry per CDR3 protein. The sample includes around 120,000 distinct CDR3 sequences, around 45% of them seen just once. This material consisted of CD8+ T cells from cultured PBMCs, taken from culture after CMV antigen stimulation. The receptors derive from a human donor in good health (CMV status not recorded). Some clones in this sample may be carry-over from other donors' samples.

In this sample, this clonotype turned up many times. The chain joins TRBV7-2 to TRBJ1-5; a possible D gene is TRBD1 (6 bases). The CDR3 spans 18 residues. Germline values: CDR1 SGHTA, CDR2 FQGNSA. Trimming shortened V by 2 bases and J by 3 bases, and 20 bases separated the two germline ends. The chain's CDR3 is CASSLSLDGGLVNQPQHF. The DNA of the CDR3 is TGTGCCAGCAGCTTAAGTCTTGATGGGGGGCTTGTCAATCAGCCCCAGCATTTT.

This clonotype turned up a few times. This chain connects TRBV7-6 to TRBJ1-1; D is unclear. The germline V gene encodes CDR1 SGHVS and CDR2 FNYEAQ. The V end was cut by 5 bases, the J end by 4 bases, with 8 bases between. This CDR3 spans 12 amino acids. The DNA of the CDR3 is TGTGCCAGCAGCCCGAGAGGCACTGAAGCTTTCTTT. Protein product: CASSPRGTEAFF.

V gene TRBV6-5 combines with J gene TRBJ2-3; D gene unclear. This CDR3 is 14 amino acids long. CDR1 is MNHEY, CDR2 SVGAGI, per germline. The V gene lost 7 bases and the J gene lost 8 bases, with 19 bases spanning the gap. CDR3 loop: CASTVTPTTGTQYF. The CDR3 nucleotides read TGTGCCAGCACCGTGACACCGACCACGGGTACGCAGTATTTT.

This sequence joins TRBV18 and TRBJ1-1, with D maybe TRBD1 (5 bases). The V gene's germline CDR1 is KGHSH and CDR2 LQKENI. The CDR3 consists of 14 residues. Trimming took 0 bases from V and 11 from J, leaving 16 bases between them. The chain's CDR3 is CASSPPLGDQRAFF. CDR3 coding DNA: TGTGCCAGCTCACCACCGTTGGGGGACCAACGGGCTTTCTTT.

This clonotype occurred many times. The chain uses TRBV7-2 and TRBJ2-7, with a possible D match to TRBD2 (6 bases). Trimming stripped 1 base from V and 0 bases from J, with 13 bases between. The CDR3 contains 16 residues. Per the germline V gene, CDR1 is SGHTA and CDR2 is FQGNSA. The CDR3 DNA reads as TGTGCCAGCAGCTTAGGACTAGATATGGCCTCCTACGAGCAGTACTTC. This gives the protein CASSLGLDMASYEQYF.

This chain uses TRBV25-1 with TRBJ1-1; D is unresolved. The CDR3 extends over 14 amino acids. V lost 4 bases and J 4 bases, leaving 13 bases between the germline ends. CDR1 and CDR2 (germline): MGHDK, SYGVNS. CDR3 residues: CASSGLVGVTEAFF. CDR3 DNA sequence: TGTGCCAGCAGTGGACTGGTCGGGGTCACTGAAGCTTTCTTT.

Only a few counts were recorded for this clonotype. V gene TRBV7-8 combines with J gene TRBJ1-2; maybe TRBD1 (5 bases). Germline V gene lookup returns CDR1 SGHVS and CDR2 FQNEAQ. CDR3 size: 14 residues. Trimming stripped 5 bases from V and 1 base from J, with 11 bases between. The CDR3 is CASSRGRLNYGYTF. The CDR3 DNA reads as TGTGCCAGCAGCAGGGGCAGGCTTAACTATGGCTACACCTTC.

The chain is built from TRBV28 and TRBJ1-5; a possible D gene is TRBD1 (6 bases). The germline CDR1 and CDR2 sequences are MDHEN and SYDVKM. With 3 bases removed from V and 7 bases from J, the gap between germline ends came to 10 bases. The CDR3 extends over 13 amino acids. CDR3 sequence: CASSFLGGQPQHF. The CDR3 DNA is TGTGCCAGCAGTTTTTTGGGGGGCCAGCCCCAGCATTTT.

The chain recombines TRBV7-8 with TRBJ1-5, with TRBD1 matching over 7 bases. From germline, CDR1 is SGHVS and CDR2 FQNEAQ. Trimming took 5 bases from V and 4 from J; bases not matched to a gene: 5. CDR3 length: 14 residues. CDR3 in amino acids: CASSTGASNQPQHF. In nucleotides, the CDR3 is TGTGCCAGCAGCACAGGGGCCTCAAATCAGCCCCAGCATTTT.

The chain recombines TRBV3-1 with TRBJ2-5; no clear D gene. Trimming stripped 0 bases from V and 5 bases from J, with 10 bases between. Germline CDR1 LGHDT, CDR2 YNNKEL (reference sequence). The CDR3 is 14 residues long. In DNA, the CDR3 is TGTGCCAGCAGCCAAGATTTAGAAGGGGAGACCCAGTACTTC. Translated, it gives CASSQDLEGETQYF.

This clonotype showed up just a few times. The chain couples TRBV19 to TRBJ1-1; D unresolved. The CDR3 sequence is 12 residues long. V was pared by 5 bases and J by 1 base, with 5 bases between. Germline V gene sequence: CDR1 LNHDA, CDR2 SQIVND (reference sequence). The CDR3 DNA is TGTGCCAGTAGTTACAGGAACACTGAAGCTTTCTTT. Amino acids: CASSYRNTEAFF.

The gene calls are TRBV7-6 and TRBJ2-7, with 10 bases lining up with TRBD2. CDR3 size: 16 residues. CDR1 and CDR2 from the germline V gene are SGHVS and FNYEAQ. V trimming: 1 base; J trimming: 5 bases; junction bases outside the gene matches: 8. Here the CDR3 DNA reads TGTGCCAGCAGCTTAGTCGGAGCGGGGGGGCGGAACGAGCAGTACTTC. As protein: CASSLVGAGGRNEQYF.

V and J are TRBV4-1 and TRBJ2-1, with 8 positions matching TRBD1. Germline values: CDR1 MGHRA, CDR2 YSYEKL. This CDR3 spans 14 amino acids. V trimming: 1 base; J trimming: 7 bases; junction bases outside the gene matches: 3. This chain's CDR3 is CASSQVGQGNEQFF. The CDR3 DNA follows: TGCGCCAGCAGCCAAGTTGGACAGGGAAATGAGCAGTTCTTC.

The chain uses TRBV7-2 and TRBJ2-3; D gene uncertain. The CDR3 is 13 residues long. Germline CDR1 SGHTA, CDR2 FQGNSA. V was cut by 1 base and J by 3 bases, with 5 bases left in between. The CDR3 spells CASSLDLTDTQYF. The CDR3 bases are TGTGCCAGCAGCTTAGATTTGACAGATACGCAGTATTTT.

The chain is built from TRBV28 and TRBJ2-7; D possibly uses TRBD1 or TRBD2 (5 bases each). Germline V gives CDR1 MDHEN, CDR2 SYDVKM. The CDR3 has 15 amino acids. V was clipped by 4 bases and J by 5 bases, with 18 bases between them. The chain's CDR3 is CASSSRGGSVDEQYF. The CDR3 DNA reads as TGTGCCAGCAGTTCCCGTGGGGGATCAGTGGACGAGCAGTACTTC. The whole variable domain, remainder taken from reference TRBV28 and TRBJ2-7, is DVKVTQSSRYLVKRTGEKVFLECVQDMDHENMFWYRQDPGLGLRLIYFSYDVKMKEKGDIPEGYSVSREKKERFSLILESASTNQTSMYLCASSSRGGSVDEQYFGPGTRLTVT.

This chain joins TRBV7-9 and TRBJ2-3, with TRBD2 matching 8 bases. Germline CDR1 and CDR2: SEHNR and FQNEAQ (reference sequence). The CDR3 runs 14 residues. V was clipped by 4 bases and J by 7 bases; unmatched bases: 7. In DNA form, the CDR3 reads TGTGCCAGCAGCTCGGGACTAGGGTTTTATACGCAGTATTTT. Its protein product is CASSSGLGFYTQYF.

V and J are TRBV6-6 and TRBJ2-1, with TRBD1 matching over 7 bases. CDR1 MNHNY and CDR2 SVGAGI come from the germline V gene (reference sequence). V dropped 7 bases and J dropped 10; count of bases not matched to a gene: 10. This CDR3 is 13 amino acids long. The CDR3 loop is CASTKGATGEQFF. The CDR3 coding sequence is TGTGCCAGCACCAAGGGGGCTACAGGGGAGCAGTTCTTC.

In this sample, this clonotype turned up once. The chain recombines TRBV5-6 with TRBJ1-5; D not certain. V was trimmed by 3 bases and J by 5 bases, leaving 9 bases between them. Germline lookup yields CDR1 SGHDT and CDR2 YYEEEE. This CDR3 spans 13 amino acids. This CDR3 is CASSSGNYQPQHF. CDR3 DNA sequence: TGTGCCAGCAGCTCCGGGAACTATCAGCCCCAGCATTTT.